The TCR beta chain under discussion was sequenced for a study of Graves' ophthalmopathy and Graves' hyperthyroidism. About this clonotype: Its antigen is not identified.

Aged 18 to 65, hyperthyroidism patients had new diagnoses of under 2 months' duration. The evidence that diagnosis relied on was clinical symptoms, serum thyroxine, TRAb, thyroid ultrasound and orbital computed tomography. The study, taken as a whole, reports: Appearing in blood as well were most expanded thyroid clonotypes above 0.001 frequency.

The V gene end was trimmed by 4 bases and the J gene end by 4 bases; junction bases not matched to a gene: 9. The CDR3 totals 16 residues. Germline values: CDR1 DFQATT, CDR2 SNEGSKA (reference sequence). As the template, RNA transcripts were used to amplify TCR beta CDR3 regions. The authors performed first-round RT-PCR with HTBI primers and then a second-round multiplex PCR. TCRdb analysed the multiplex PCR reads with MiXCR anew, one entry per CDR3 protein. The top ten hold 11% of the sample, which has over a million distinct CDR3 sequences, less than 45% seen once. The rearrangement uses TRBV20-1 and TRBJ2-7; TRBD2 aligns across 14 bases. This TCR came from an adult man with Graves' hyperthyroidism. The sequenced sample consisted of peripheral blood or thyroid tissue (not recorded which). CDR3 DNA: TGCAGTGCTAACACCGGGACTAGCGGGAGTTTTTACGAGCAGTACTTC. This encodes CSANTGTSGSFYEQYF.